This is a list of T cell receptor beta chains from one sample in a study of T cell responses to AZD1222 COVID-19 vaccine. Generated by immunoSEQ multiplex PCR, the TCRdb table keeps only in-frame clones and is missing some. This sample has around 150,000 clones; approximately 90% occur once, and the top ten carry roughly 3.9%. The sample was peripheral blood, taken 28 days after the second AZD1222 dose. The receptors were sampled from an adult who received the AZD1222 COVID-19 vaccine. Each CDR3 is given with its conserved first and last residue. Fields, in order: CDR3 DNA, CDR3 protein, D gene, V gene, clone size, CDR3 length, J gene. The D gene is left open where the match is weak. Only part of the rows carry a size: once, few, many, or a class if the clone is expanded.

cdr3_nt: TGTGCCAGTAGTATTAATCAGGAGCGGGGTAATGAGCAGTTCTTC; cdr3_aa: CASSINQERGNEQFF; d_call: TRBD2; v_call: TRBV19; clone_size: .; cdr3_length: 15; j_call: TRBJ2-1
cdr3_nt: TGTGCCAGCAGGGGGCGAGGGGCCCTCCACTTT; cdr3_aa: CASRGRGALHF; d_call: .; v_call: TRBV12-3/TRBV12-4; clone_size: .; cdr3_length: 11; j_call: TRBJ1-6
cdr3_nt: TGTGCCAGCAGCCCCCGGACAGACACCTACGAGCAGTACTTC; cdr3_aa: CASSPRTDTYEQYF; d_call: .; v_call: TRBV5-5; clone_size: .; cdr3_length: 14; j_call: TRBJ2-7
cdr3_nt: TGTGCCACCCCTGTGTGGGGGGGGGCCGGGGAGCTGTTTTTT; cdr3_aa: CATPVWGGAGELFF; d_call: TRBD2; v_call: TRBV24-1; clone_size: .; cdr3_length: 14; j_call: TRBJ2-2
cdr3_nt: TGTGCCAGCAGCCGCCGGGGGGGTCTATACGAGCAGTACTTC; cdr3_aa: CASSRRGGLYEQYF; d_call: TRBD2; v_call: TRBV27; clone_size: .; cdr3_length: 14; j_call: TRBJ2-7
cdr3_nt: TGTGCCAGCAGTCATCGACTTGGGGGAAATGAAAAACTGTTTTTT; cdr3_aa: CASSHRLGGNEKLFF; d_call: .; v_call: TRBV5-5; clone_size: .; cdr3_length: 15; j_call: TRBJ1-4
cdr3_nt: TGCGCCAGCAGCCAGGTTATGCTCGACTCTGGAAACACCATATATTTT; cdr3_aa: CASSQVMLDSGNTIYF; d_call: .; v_call: TRBV4-1; clone_size: .; cdr3_length: 16; j_call: TRBJ1-3
cdr3_nt: TGTGCCAGCAGCGTAGCAGACGGGGCGACCCAGTACTTC; cdr3_aa: CASSVADGATQYF; d_call: .; v_call: TRBV9; clone_size: .; cdr3_length: 13; j_call: TRBJ2-5
cdr3_nt: TGTGCCATCAGTGAGCAACAGGCGACTCATACCTTC; cdr3_aa: CAISEQQATHTF; d_call: .; v_call: TRBV10-3; clone_size: .; cdr3_length: 12; j_call: TRBJ1-2
cdr3_nt: TGTGCCAGTAACGAACTAGCCCGACCGCCCGATACGCAGTATTTT; cdr3_aa: CASNELARPPDTQYF; d_call: .; v_call: TRBV19; clone_size: .; cdr3_length: 15; j_call: TRBJ2-3
cdr3_nt: TGTGCCAGCAGTGAGTTGGCAGGGGTGGACTCACCCCTCCACTTT; cdr3_aa: CASSELAGVDSPLHF; d_call: .; v_call: TRBV2; clone_size: .; cdr3_length: 15; j_call: TRBJ1-6
cdr3_nt: TGTGCCAGTAGTGAGGGACAGACCTTATACTCTGGGGCCAACGTCCTGACTTTC; cdr3_aa: CASSEGQTLYSGANVLTF; d_call: TRBD1; v_call: TRBV19; clone_size: .; cdr3_length: 18; j_call: TRBJ2-6
cdr3_nt: TGTGCCAGCAGCTTAGAGGGCGGGGGTTCCTACGAGCAGTACTTC; cdr3_aa: CASSLEGGGSYEQYF; d_call: TRBD2; v_call: TRBV7-2; clone_size: .; cdr3_length: 15; j_call: TRBJ2-7
cdr3_nt: TGCGCCAGCAATTTAGGTTCTGGGGCCAACGTCCTGACTTTC; cdr3_aa: CASNLGSGANVLTF; d_call: .; v_call: TRBV5-1; clone_size: .; cdr3_length: 14; j_call: TRBJ2-6
cdr3_nt: TGTGCCGGGGTATACGGCGGGACCCTCGGCAATGAGCAGTTCTTC; cdr3_aa: CAGVYGGTLGNEQFF; d_call: .; v_call: TRBV18; clone_size: once; cdr3_length: 15; j_call: TRBJ2-1
cdr3_nt: TGTGCCACCAGCAGAGGTTGGTTCTATGGCTACACCTTC; cdr3_aa: CATSRGWFYGYTF; d_call: .; v_call: TRBV15; clone_size: .; cdr3_length: 13; j_call: TRBJ1-2
cdr3_nt: TGTGCCAGCAGCGTCGGGACAGCTCTCTACGAGCAGTACTTC; cdr3_aa: CASSVGTALYEQYF; d_call: TRBD1; v_call: TRBV5-5; clone_size: .; cdr3_length: 14; j_call: TRBJ2-7